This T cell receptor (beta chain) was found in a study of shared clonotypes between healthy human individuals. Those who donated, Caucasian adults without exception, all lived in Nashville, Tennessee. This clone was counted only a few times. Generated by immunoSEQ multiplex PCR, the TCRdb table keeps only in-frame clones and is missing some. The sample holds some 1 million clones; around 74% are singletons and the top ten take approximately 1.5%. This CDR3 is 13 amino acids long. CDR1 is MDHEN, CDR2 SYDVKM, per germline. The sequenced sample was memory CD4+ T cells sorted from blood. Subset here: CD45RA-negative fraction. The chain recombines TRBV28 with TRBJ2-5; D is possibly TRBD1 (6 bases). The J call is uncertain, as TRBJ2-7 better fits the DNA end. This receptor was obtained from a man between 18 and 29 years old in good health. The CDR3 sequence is CASFRGPPYEQYF. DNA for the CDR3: TGTGCCAGCTTCAGGGGACCCCCCTACGAGCAGTACTTC.